The clone carrying this TCR beta chain turned up a few times. This entry belongs to a study of T cells in Graves' hyperthyroidism and ophthalmopathy. The source of the PBMCs was over 8.5 ml of fresh peripheral blood. The V end was cut by 5 bases, the J end by 3 bases, with 17 bases between. The germline gives CDR1 GTSNPN, CDR2 SVGIG (reference sequence). The CDR3 runs 14 residues. There were TCR beta CDR3 regions amplified from RNA transcripts. The HTBI primer set was used in a first-round RT-PCR of the TCR CDR3. TCRdb fed the multiplex PCR reads into MiXCR, producing one record per CDR3 protein. The table lists approximately 520,000 distinct CDR3 sequences, around 22% of them singletons.

The specimen sequenced was blood. The chain combines TRBV30 with TRBJ2-7, with unresolved D. The source is a woman aged 25 to 39 with Graves' ophthalmopathy. In DNA, the CDR3 is TGTGCCTGGGGGTTGGCACCACTTAGCTACGAGCAGTACTTC. It specifies CAWGLAPLSYEQYF.